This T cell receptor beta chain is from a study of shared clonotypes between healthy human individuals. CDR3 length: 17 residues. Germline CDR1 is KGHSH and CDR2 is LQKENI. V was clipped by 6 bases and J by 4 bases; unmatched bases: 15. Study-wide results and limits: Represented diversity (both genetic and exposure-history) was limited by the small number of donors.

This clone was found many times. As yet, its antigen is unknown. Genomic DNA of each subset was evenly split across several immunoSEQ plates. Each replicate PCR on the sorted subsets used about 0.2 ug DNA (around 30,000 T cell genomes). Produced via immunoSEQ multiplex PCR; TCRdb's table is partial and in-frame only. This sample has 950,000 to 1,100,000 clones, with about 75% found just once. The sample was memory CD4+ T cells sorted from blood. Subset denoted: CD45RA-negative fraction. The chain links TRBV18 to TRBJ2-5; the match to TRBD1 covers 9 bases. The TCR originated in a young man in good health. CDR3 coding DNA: TGTGCCAGCTCTCTTTCCACCCCCGGGACAGGGCCAGAGACCCAGTACTTC. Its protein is CASSLSTPGTGPETQYF.